The clone carrying this T cell receptor (beta chain) was seen only a few times. This sample stems from a study of patients and donors after allogeneic stem cell transplantation. From the RT-PCR reads, TCRdb called clonotypes with MiXCR, one entry per CDR3 protein. The repertoire holds 1,500 to 2,000 distinct CDR3 sequences, with 7.2% as singletons. Germline values: CDR1 SGHRS, CDR2 YFSETQ. The CDR3 has 13 residues. Trimming removed 7 bases from V and 2 bases from J; junction bases left unmatched: 3. The chain employs TRBV5-1 and TRBJ2-1; TRBD2 aligns across 7 bases. The sequencing input was blood, either unsorted or a sorted T cell fraction (not recorded which). The clonotype was recovered from a human donor who was either an allogeneic HSCT recipient or a stem cell or donor lymphocyte infusion donor (not recorded which). It is not recorded whose cells these are; they may come from a transplant donor. CDR3 region: CASGGDPYNEQFF. DNA for the CDR3: TGCGCCAGCGGGGGGGACCCCTACAATGAGCAGTTCTTC.